Listed here are 20 T cell receptor beta chains from one sample, sequenced in a study of neurological immune-mediated disorders. Each CDR3 protein is one row after TCRdb ran MiXCR on the 5' RACE reads. The table has more than 100,000 distinct CDR3 sequences, roughly 10% seen once. Time point described: longitudinal time-point 3. The specimen sequenced was PBMCs. These receptors all stem from a female donor with HTLV-1-associated myelopathy (HAM/TSP).

This clonotype was seen repeatedly, ten times or more. V gene TRBV7-9 combines with J gene TRBJ2-7; tentatively, D is TRBD1 (6 bases). V lost 4 bases and J lost 2, with 15 bases in between. This CDR3 is 15 amino acids long. Germline V gene data show CDR1 as SEHNR and CDR2 as FQNEAQ (reference sequence). This chain's CDR3 is CASSSRQAPTYEQYF. CDR3 DNA sequence: TGTGCCAGCAGCTCACGACAGGCACCAACCTACGAGCAGTACTTC. Full variable domain (rest looked up from reference TRBV7-9 and TRBJ2-7): DTGVSQNPRHKITKRGQNVTFRCDPISEHNRLYWYRQTLGQGPEFLTYFQNEAQLEKSRLLSDRFSAERPKGSFSTLEIQRTEQGDSAMYLCASSSRQAPTYEQYFGPGTRLTVT.

This clonotype came up many times. DNA of the CDR3: TGTGCCAGCAGCGTAGAAGTGACACAAGAGACCCAGTACTTC. Encoded protein: CASSVEVTQETQYF. The V call is TRBV9, the J call TRBJ2-5; D is unclear. In germline, CDR1 is SGDLS, CDR2 YYNGEE. The CDR3 totals 14 residues. With 0 bases removed from V and 2 bases from J, the gap between germline ends came to 8 bases.

This clonotype was recorded many times. The chain is built from TRBV20-1 and TRBJ2-7, with 10 bases that match TRBD1. The germline CDR1 and CDR2 sequences are DFQATT and SNEGSKA (reference sequence). The CDR3 has 15 residues. V gave up 5 bases and J gave up 3 bases; unmatched junction bases: 10. For the CDR3, the DNA is TGCAGTGCTTCATCCGGGACAGGGGAGGGCTACGAGCAGTACTTC. Its protein product is CSASSGTGEGYEQYF.

The sample holds a few counts of this clonotype. The chain employs TRBV20-1 and TRBJ2-1; 10 bases line up with TRBD2. The CDR3 spans 20 residues. Germline CDR1 reads DFQATT; CDR2 reads SNEGSKA (reference sequence). V trimming: 0 bases; J trimming: 3 bases; junction bases outside the gene matches: 17. CDR3 sequence: CSAREGSGSIAGGFYNEQFF. In nucleotides, the CDR3 is TGCAGTGCTAGAGAGGGGAGTGGCTCGATAGCGGGGGGTTTCTACAATGAGCAGTTCTTC.

This clonotype was picked up many times. The rearrangement links TRBV9 to TRBJ2-5, with D perhaps matching TRBD2 (5 bases). The CDR3 runs to 14 residues. Per the germline V gene, CDR1 is SGDLS and CDR2 is YYNGEE. Trimming stripped 0 bases from V and 5 bases from J, with 11 bases between. The CDR3 loop is CASSVDGVRETQYF. The CDR3 nucleotides read TGTGCCAGCAGCGTAGACGGGGTGAGGGAGACCCAGTACTTC. The variable domain in full, with the rest retrieved from reference TRBV9 and TRBJ2-5, is DSGVTQTPKHLITATGQRVTLRCSPRSGDLSVYWYQQSLDQGLQFLIQYYNGEERAKGNILERFSAQQFPDLHSELNLSSLELGDSALYFCASSVDGVRETQYFGPGTRLLVL.

This clonotype was seen at least ten times. Sequence at one end of the junction differs from germline and may be a read error. This rearrangement joins TRBV5-1 to TRBJ1-2; 7 nucleotides agree with TRBD1. The germline CDR1 and CDR2 sequences are SGHRS and YFSETQ. This CDR3 comprises 13 residues. CDR3: CASSPSKSWDRSF. CDR3 coding DNA: TGCGCCAGCAGTCCGTCTAAATCGTGGGACAGAAGCTTC. The variable domain in full, completed from reference TRBV5-1 and TRBJ1-2, reads KAGVTQTPRYLIKTRGQQVTLSCSPISGHRSVSWYQQTPGQGLQFLFEYFSETQRNKGNFPGRFSGRQFSNSRSEMNVSTLELGDSALYLCASSPSKSWDRSFGSGTRLTVV.

The table lists this clonotype with many counts. The chain has TRBV7-2 and TRBJ2-7; D is unresolved. CDR3 length equals 15 residues. V was pared by 1 base and J by 3 bases, with 13 bases between. The germline CDR1 and CDR2 sequences are SGHTA and FQGNSA. The CDR3 DNA reads TGTGCCAGCAGCTTAGGTACAGCAGCATACTACGAGCAGTACTTC. The encoded protein is CASSLGTAAYYEQYF.

This clonotype was recorded many times. The CDR3 nucleotides are TGTGCCAGCAGCTTAGAGCGTAGCGGGGTAGGGGAGCAGTTCTTC. Translated, it gives CASSLERSGVGEQFF. The V gene is TRBV7-2, the J gene TRBJ2-1; 8 bases agree with TRBD2. V was clipped by 1 base and J by 10 bases; unmatched bases: 9. CDR1 is SGHTA, CDR2 FQGNSA, per germline. The CDR3 is made up of 15 amino acids.

This clonotype was picked up many times. The chain uses TRBV5-1 and TRBJ2-3; D uncertain. Germline V gene data show CDR1 as SGHRS and CDR2 as YFSETQ. The ends were cut back, 0 bases at V and 5 bases at J, with 7 bases in the middle. The CDR3 runs 13 residues. The CDR3: CASSLGPGDTQYF. The CDR3 DNA reads as TGCGCCAGCAGCTTGGGGCCCGGAGATACGCAGTATTTT.

In this sample, this clonotype turned up many times. This chain connects TRBV12-3 or TRBV12-4 to TRBJ1-2; 9 bases map to TRBD1. CDR3 length equals 16 residues. The trim removed 6 bases at V and 8 bases at J, leaving 16 bases unmatched. CDR3: CASSLTGGAVGGGYTF. In DNA form, the CDR3 reads TGTGCCAGCAGCCTGACAGGGGGTGCGGTGGGGGGCGGCTACACCTTC.

The table lists this clonotype with many counts. The V call is TRBV29-1, the J call TRBJ2-3; D not resolved. Trimming removed 0 bases at V and 10 bases at J, with 11 bases between. Germline CDR1 SQVTM, CDR2 ANQGSEA. This CDR3 is built from 12 residues. CDR3 in DNA: TGCAGCGTTGAAGAAGGCAGTAACGCGCAGTATTTT. It is translated as CSVEEGSNAQYF.

This clonotype has ten or more counts. The chain uses TRBV3-1 and TRBJ2-7, with D uncertain. Looked up from germline, CDR1 is LGHDT and CDR2 is YNNKEL (reference sequence). This CDR3 region has 15 residues. The germline V and J ends were trimmed by 0 bases and 7 bases, with 16 bases remaining between them. In DNA form, the CDR3 reads TGTGCCAGCAGCCAAGATCGAACGGGCTTCACAGAGCAGTACTTC. It yields the protein CASSQDRTGFTEQYF.

In this sample, this clonotype turned up many times. V gene TRBV7-2 combines with J gene TRBJ2-7; 8 bases fit TRBD1. The V and J ends lost 9 bases and 2 bases, in that order; junction bases with no gene match: 6. Germline V gives CDR1 SGHTA, CDR2 FQGNSA. The CDR3 runs to 13 residues. As DNA, the CDR3 is TGTGCCAGTGGACAGGGATTACCCTACGAGCAGTACTTC. This codes for CASGQGLPYEQYF.

This clonotype was found many times. The chain carries TRBV7-9 and TRBJ2-7, with D hard to call. Germline V gene data show CDR1 as SEHNR and CDR2 as FQNEAQ (reference sequence). There are 16 residues in the CDR3. V was pared by 3 bases and J by 3 bases, with 18 bases between. The CDR3: CASSFNNLHKNYEQYF. The CDR3 coding sequence is TGTGCCAGCAGCTTTAACAACCTACACAAGAACTACGAGCAGTACTTC.

This clonotype has ten or more counts. The chain employs TRBV7-9 and TRBJ2-2; D gene unclear. V lost 7 bases to trimming and J lost 4 bases, with 10 bases between them. This CDR3 contains 13 residues. Germline V CDR1 and CDR2: SEHNR, FQNEAQ (reference sequence). CDR3 protein: CASTRTGTGELFF. The CDR3 DNA sequence: TGTGCCAGCACCCGGACCGGCACCGGGGAGCTGTTTTTT.

This clonotype was seen repeatedly, ten times or more. The chain links TRBV28 to TRBJ2-7; D may correspond to TRBD1 or TRBD2 (5 bases each). Germline V lookup: CDR1 MDHEN, CDR2 SYDVKM. CDR3 length: 15 amino acids. The V end lost 6 bases, the J end lost 7 bases, and 22 bases lay between the germline ends. The DNA of the CDR3 is TGTGCCAGCAGCTCCGGGACGACCACCTTCCGGGAGCAGTACTTC. Encoded protein: CASSSGTTTFREQYF.

Many counts were recorded for this clonotype. The chain has TRBV7-9 and TRBJ2-5; D possibly corresponds to TRBD2 (5 bases). This CDR3 spans 12 amino acids. Trimming cost V 5 bases and J 7 bases, with 11 bases left between them. Per germline, CDR1 SEHNR and CDR2 FQNEAQ (reference sequence). CDR3 sequence: CASSPLEGTQYF. CDR3 coding DNA: TGTGCCAGCAGCCCGCTAGAGGGGACCCAGTACTTC. Full variable domain (missing parts from reference TRBV7-9 and TRBJ2-5): DTGVSQNPRHKITKRGQNVTFRCDPISEHNRLYWYRQTLGQGPEFLTYFQNEAQLEKSRLLSDRFSAERPKGSFSTLEIQRTEQGDSAMYLCASSPLEGTQYFGPGTRLLVL.

This clonotype was detected ten times or more. The chain combines TRBV5-1 with TRBJ2-1; TRBD1 aligns across 9 bases. The CDR3 has 15 amino acids. Germline V gives CDR1 SGHRS, CDR2 YFSETQ. V shed 3 bases and J 5 bases; nucleotides not matched to a gene: 6. This CDR3 reads CASSSGTGFDNEQFF. In nucleotides, the CDR3 is TGCGCCAGCAGCTCCGGGACAGGGTTCGACAATGAGCAGTTCTTC.

This clonotype appeared a single time. A clone one base away is much larger, so this may be a read error. The chain is built from TRBV5-1 and TRBJ2-1, with 11 bases aligning to TRBD2. The germline gives CDR1 SGHRS, CDR2 YFSETQ. This CDR3 is built from 14 residues. In DNA form, the CDR3 reads TGCGACAGCAGCGGTAGCGGGGGGGCACGGGAGCAGTTCTTC. As protein: CDSSGSGGAREQFF.

This clonotype was seen a handful of times. The chain employs TRBV7-9 and TRBJ2-2; D gene uncertain. From germline, CDR1 is SEHNR and CDR2 FQNEAQ (reference sequence). This CDR3 has 14 amino acids. V was cut by 1 base and J by 6 bases, with 9 bases left in between. The CDR3 bases are TGTGCCAGCAGCTTAGTGGCCGGCGCCGGGGAGCTGTTTTTT. Its translation: CASSLVAGAGELFF. Variable domain in full (rest from reference TRBV7-9 and TRBJ2-2): DTGVSQNPRHKITKRGQNVTFRCDPISEHNRLYWYRQTLGQGPEFLTYFQNEAQLEKSRLLSDRFSAERPKGSFSTLEIQRTEQGDSAMYLCASSLVAGAGELFFGEGSRLTVL.